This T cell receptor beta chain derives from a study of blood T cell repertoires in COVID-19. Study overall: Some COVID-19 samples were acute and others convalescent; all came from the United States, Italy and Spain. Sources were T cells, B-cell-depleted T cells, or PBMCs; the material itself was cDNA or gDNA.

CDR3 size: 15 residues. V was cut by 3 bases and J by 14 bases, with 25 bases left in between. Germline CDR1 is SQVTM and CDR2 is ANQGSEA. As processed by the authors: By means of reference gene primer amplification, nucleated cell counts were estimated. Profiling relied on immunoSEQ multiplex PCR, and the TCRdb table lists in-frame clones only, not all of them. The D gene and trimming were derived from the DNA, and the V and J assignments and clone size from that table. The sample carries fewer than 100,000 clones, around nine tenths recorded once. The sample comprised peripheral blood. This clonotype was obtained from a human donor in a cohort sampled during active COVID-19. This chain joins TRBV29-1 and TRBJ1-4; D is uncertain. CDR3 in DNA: TGCAGCGTTGAGGTAACCAGAAAACCCCTTCGCTGGCTGTTTTTT. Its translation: CSVEVTRKPLRWLFF.